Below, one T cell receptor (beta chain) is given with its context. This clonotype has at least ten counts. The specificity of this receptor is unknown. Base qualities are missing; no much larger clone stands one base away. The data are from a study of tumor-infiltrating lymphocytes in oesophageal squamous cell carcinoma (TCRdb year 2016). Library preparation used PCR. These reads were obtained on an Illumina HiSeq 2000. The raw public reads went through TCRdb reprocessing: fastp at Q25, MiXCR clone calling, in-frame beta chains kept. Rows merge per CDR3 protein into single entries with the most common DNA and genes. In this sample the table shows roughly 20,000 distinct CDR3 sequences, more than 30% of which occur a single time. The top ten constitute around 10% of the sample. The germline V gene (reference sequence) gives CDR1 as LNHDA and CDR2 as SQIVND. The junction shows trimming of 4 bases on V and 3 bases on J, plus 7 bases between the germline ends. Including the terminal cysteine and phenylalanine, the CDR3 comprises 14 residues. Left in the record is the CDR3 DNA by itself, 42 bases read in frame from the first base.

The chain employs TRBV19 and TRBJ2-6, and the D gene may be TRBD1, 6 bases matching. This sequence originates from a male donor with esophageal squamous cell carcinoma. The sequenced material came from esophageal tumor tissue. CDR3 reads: CASSTGDGANVLTF. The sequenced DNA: TGTGCCAGTAGTACAGGGGATGGGGCCAACGTCCTGACTTTC. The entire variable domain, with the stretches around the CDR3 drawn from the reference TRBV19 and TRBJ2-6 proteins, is DGGITQSPKYLFRKEGQNVTLSCEQNLNHDAMYWYRQDPGQGLRLIYYSQIVNDFQKGDIAEGYSVSREKKESFPLTVTSAQKNPTAFYLCASSTGDGANVLTFGAGSRLTVL.